A selection of T cell receptor beta chains follows, all from one sample in a study of blood T cell repertoires in COVID-19. Assay used: immunoSEQ multiplex PCR; TCRdb lists only in-frame clones, some missing. This sample has about 120,000 clones; 85% to 90% occur once, and the top ten carry just under 30%. Sample: peripheral blood. These receptors all come from a woman aged 70-85 years with acute or convalescent COVID-19. The CDR3 runs from the conserved cysteine through the conserved F or W. The D gene is left open where the match is weak. Part of the rows lack a size; the others show once, few, many or a class for expanded clones.

J gene | V gene | clone size | D gene | CDR3 DNA | CDR3 protein
TRBJ2-2 | TRBV19 | NA | TRBD1 | TGTGCCAGTAGAGGGACAGCGAACACCGGGGAGCTGTTTTTT | CASRGTANTGELFF
TRBJ1-4 | TRBV5-1 | NA | TRBD1 | TGCGCCAGCAGCGCGAGACAGGGGGCAGGCGAAAAACTGTTTTTT | CASSARQGAGEKLFF
TRBJ1-1 | TRBV7-6 | NA | NA | TGTGCCAGCAGCTTAGTTATAGGTGGGGAGGCCACTGAAGCTTTCTTT | CASSLVIGGEATEAFF
TRBJ1-5 | TRBV19 | NA | NA | TGTGCCAGTAGCCCGGGAGCAATAGGGCAGCCCCAGCATTTT | CASSPGAIGQPQHF
TRBJ1-2 | TRBV5-1 | NA | NA | TGCGCCAGCAGCCAAGGACGGACTCCTAACTATGGCTACACCTTC | CASSQGRTPNYGYTF
TRBJ1-1 | TRBV28 | NA | NA | TGTGCCAGCAGTCTGGGCGGGTGGGGTCACCTGAACACTGAAGCTTTCTTT | CASSLGGWGHLNTEAFF
TRBJ2-6 | TRBV11-2 | NA | NA | TGTGCCAGCAGCTCCTATCGGGGCTCTGGGGCCAACGTCCTGACTTTC | CASSSYRGSGANVLTF
TRBJ1-6 | TRBV2 | NA | NA | TGTGCCAGCCGACTTGCTGATAATTCACCCCTCCACTTT | CASRLADNSPLHF
TRBJ1-2 | TRBV25-1 | NA | NA | TGTGCCAGCAGTGAATCCGGGAACTATGGCTACACCTTC | CASSESGNYGYTF
TRBJ1-4 | TRBV18 | NA | NA | TGTGCCAGCTCACCAGGAGACCCGGCCACTAATGAAAAACTGTTTTTT | CASSPGDPATNEKLFF
TRBJ2-5 | TRBV18 | NA | NA | TGTGCCAGCTCCCAAGGACAGAGTCAAGAGACCCAGTACTTC | CASSQGQSQETQYF
TRBJ2-7 | TRBV18 | NA | TRBD1 | TGTGCCAGCTCACCCGCGGGGACAGGGGTTTACGAGCAGTACTTC | CASSPAGTGVYEQYF
TRBJ1-2 | TRBV2 | NA | TRBD1 | TGTGCCAGCAGACCAAGACAGGGGGTAAACTATGGCTACACCTTC | CASRPRQGVNYGYTF
TRBJ2-5 | TRBV7-9 | NA | NA | TGTGCCAGCAGCCCCCGGGGAGGGGGCCAAGAGACCCAGTACTTC | CASSPRGGGQETQYF
TRBJ2-7 | TRBV7-2 | NA | TRBD1 | TGTGCCAGCAGCAGGACCGGGACAGGGGCCTACGAGCAGTACTTC | CASSRTGTGAYEQYF
TRBJ1-2 | TRBV13 | NA | TRBD1 | TGTGCCAGCAGCATGGGACAGGGGATCGATGGCTACACCTTC | CASSMGQGIDGYTF
TRBJ1-1 | TRBV5-1 | NA | NA | TGCGCCAGCAGCTTGGTTCAGGGAGGGGACACTGAAGCTTTCTTT | CASSLVQGGDTEAFF
TRBJ1-2 | TRBV28 | NA | TRBD1 | TGTGCCAGCAAACAAGACAGGGGGCGCGGGTGGTATGGCTACACCTTC | CASKQDRGRGWYGYTF
TRBJ2-2 | TRBV5-4 | NA | NA | TGTGCCAGCAGCGGGGGGTCGGGCACCGGGGAGCTGTTTTTT | CASSGGSGTGELFF
TRBJ1-3 | TRBV7-9 | NA | NA | TGTGCCAGCAGCCCTGCAATCCCGGGTAATGGAAACACCATATATTTT | CASSPAIPGNGNTIYF
TRBJ2-4 | TRBV19 | NA | TRBD2 | TGTGCCAGTAAAGCCTCCGGGCTAGCGGGGGGGCCACGGTACATTCAGTACTTC | CASKASGLAGGPRYIQYF
TRBJ1-6 | TRBV4-2 | NA | NA | TGTGCCAGCAGCCTACACCCACCCTCCGAAAGCTCCTATAATTCACCCCTCCACTTT | CASSLHPPSESSYNSPLHF
TRBJ1-3 | TRBV3-1/TRBV3-2 | NA | NA | TGTGCCAGCAGCCAAGAAGTGGCGTGGGGCGATGGAAACACCATATATTTT | CASSQEVAWGDGNTIYF
TRBJ2-1 | TRBV5-1 | NA | TRBD2 | TGCGCCAGCAGCTTTAGTAGCGGGGGTTCCTACAATGAGCAGTTCTTC | CASSFSSGGSYNEQFF
TRBJ2-5 | TRBV3-1/TRBV3-2 | once | NA | TGTGCCAGCAGGGCGAGGGAAGGGACCCAGTACTTC | CASRAREGTQYF
TRBJ2-3 | TRBV10-3 | NA | TRBD2 | TGTGCCAACCGAGCGGGGGCCACAGATACGCAGTATTTT | CANRAGATDTQYF
TRBJ1-2 | TRBV10-1 | once | NA | TGCGCCAGCAGTGAAGACCCGGCGGGAGGCTACACCTTC | CASSEDPAGGYTF
TRBJ2-5 | TRBV6-5 | NA | NA | TGTGCCAGCAGTTACTCGGGGGGTTGGGTGGAGACCCAGTACTTC | CASSYSGGWVETQYF
TRBJ2-7 | TRBV12-3/TRBV12-4 | NA | TRBD2 | TGTGCCAGCGGGGAGGGGTATTTGGAGTACTTC | CASGEGYLEYF
TRBJ2-7 | TRBV19 | NA | NA | TGTGCCAGCCGTCCCCGGGGAGGTTCCTACGAGCAGTACTTC | CASRPRGGSYEQYF
TRBJ2-7 | TRBV27 | NA | NA | TGTGCCAGCAGTTTACAATTCAGTCGCCTCTCCTACGAGCAGTACTTC | CASSLQFSRLSYEQYF
TRBJ2-7 | TRBV9 | NA | TRBD1 | TGTGCCAGCAGCGTAGGACAGGGGGGGACCTACGAGCAGTACTTC | CASSVGQGGTYEQYF
TRBJ2-3 | TRBV10-3 | NA | NA | TGTGCCACGACGCTCGGGGGGCTCCAAATGGATACGCAGTATTTT | CATTLGGLQMDTQYF
TRBJ1-2 | TRBV5-1 | NA | NA | TGCGCCAGCAGCTTGGGTCCCAGGGATAACTATGGCTACACCTTC | CASSLGPRDNYGYTF
TRBJ2-6 | TRBV11-2 | NA | NA | TGTGCCAGCAACTCCCGGGGGGCTGCTGGGGCCAACGTCCTGACTTTC | CASNSRGAAGANVLTF
TRBJ2-7 | TRBV2 | few | NA | TGTGCCAGCAGAGCTAAACTTACCGGGGGCGAGCAGTACTTC | CASRAKLTGGEQYF
TRBJ2-1 | TRBV7-3 | NA | NA | TGTGCCAGCAGCACCCCCTTAGGCGCGGAGAGTTACAATGAGCAGTTCTTC | CASSTPLGAESYNEQFF
TRBJ1-5 | TRBV6-6 | NA | NA | TGTGCCAGCAGTTATCGGGGCGGGGGCAATCAGCCCCAGCATTTT | CASSYRGGGNQPQHF
TRBJ1-2 | TRBV19 | NA | NA | TGTGCCAGTAGTCCAGACTATGGCTACACCTTC | CASSPDYGYTF
TRBJ2-5 | TRBV11-3 | NA | TRBD1 | TGTGCCAGCAGCCGTTCAGGGGGGACCCAGTACTTC | CASSRSGGTQYF
TRBJ2-1 | TRBV4-1 | NA | TRBD1 | TGCGCCAGCAGCCAACTGCCCGGGACAGGGTACAATGAGCAGTTCTTC | CASSQLPGTGYNEQFF
TRBJ2-1 | TRBV19 | NA | NA | TGTGCCAGCGCTACCCAGGGATACGACTACAATGAGCAGTTCTTC | CASATQGYDYNEQFF
TRBJ2-7 | TRBV7-2 | NA | TRBD2 | TGTGCCAGCAGCATAGGGGTCGCGGGGGGGCGGTACGAGCAGTACTTC | CASSIGVAGGRYEQYF
TRBJ1-4 | TRBV30 | NA | NA | TGTGCCTGGAGTGGCGGGGGGACTAATGAAAAACTGTTTTTT | CAWSGGGTNEKLFF
TRBJ1-1 | TRBV9 | NA | TRBD1 | TGTGCCAGCAGCGCGGGACAGTGGGGCACTGAAGCTTTCTTT | CASSAGQWGTEAFF